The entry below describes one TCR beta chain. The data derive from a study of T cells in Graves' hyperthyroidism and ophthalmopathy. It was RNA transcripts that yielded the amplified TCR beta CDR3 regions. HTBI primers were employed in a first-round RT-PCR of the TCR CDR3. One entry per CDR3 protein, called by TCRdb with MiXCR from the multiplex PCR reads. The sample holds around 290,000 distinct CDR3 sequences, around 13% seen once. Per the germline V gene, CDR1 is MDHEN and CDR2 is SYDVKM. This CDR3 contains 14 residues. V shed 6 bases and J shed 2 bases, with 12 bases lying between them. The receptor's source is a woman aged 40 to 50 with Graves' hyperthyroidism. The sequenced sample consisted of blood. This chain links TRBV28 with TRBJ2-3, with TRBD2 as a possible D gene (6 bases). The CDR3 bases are TGTGCCAGCAGGCCAGCGGGCCTCACAGATACGCAGTATTTT. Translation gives CASRPAGLTDTQYF. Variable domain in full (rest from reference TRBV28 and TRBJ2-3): DVKVTQSSRYLVKRTGEKVFLECVQDMDHENMFWYRQDPGLGLRLIYFSYDVKMKEKGDIPEGYSVSREKKERFSLILESASTNQTSMYLCASRPAGLTDTQYFGPGTRLTVL.